This is a list of T cell receptor beta chains from one sample in a study of blood T cell repertoires in COVID-19. Assay: immunoSEQ multiplex PCR; the TCRdb copy retains only in-frame clones and omits some. The table has 50,000 to 60,000 clones, more than 90% seen once; the top ten hold roughly 9.7%. The sequenced sample was peripheral blood. The receptors originated from a woman aged 80 or over with acute or convalescent COVID-19. The CDR3 runs from the conserved cysteine through the conserved F or W. A D gene is named only where the DNA matches it firmly. For some rows the clone size is stated as once, few or many, or as a class when expanded; others skip it.

>once|TRBD1|TRBV11-3|TRBJ1-2
CASSRGDRGHGYTF
TGTGCCAGCAGCCGAGGGGACAGGGGGCATGGCTACACCTTC
>-|TRBD2|TRBV5-1|TRBJ2-1
CASSPHSGRPYNEQFF
TGCGCCAGCAGCCCGCACAGCGGGAGGCCCTACAATGAGCAGTTCTTC
>once|TRBD1|TRBV29-1|TRBJ1-1
CSVGQGNAEAFF
TGCAGCGTGGGACAGGGGAACGCTGAAGCTTTCTTT
>once|-|TRBV5-8|TRBJ2-7
CASSLLGGSSYEQYF
TGTGCCAGCAGCTTGTTGGGAGGTAGCTCCTACGAGCAGTACTTC
>-|-|TRBV7-2|TRBJ2-4
CASSPEAGPKNIQYF
TGTGCCAGCAGCCCCGAGGCGGGTCCGAAAAACATTCAGTACTTC
>-|TRBD1|TRBV7-9|TRBJ1-4
CASSVKVGTGDEKLFF
TGTGCCAGCAGCGTGAAGGTTGGGACAGGGGATGAAAAACTGTTTTTT
>-|TRBD1|TRBV29-1|TRBJ1-1
CSASTGGETEAFF
TGCAGCGCTTCGACAGGGGGAGAGACTGAAGCTTTCTTT
>-|-|TRBV4-2|TRBJ2-7
CASSQEGLFEQYF
TGTGCCAGCAGCCAAGAGGGCCTATTTGAGCAGTACTTC
>-|-|TRBV21-1|TRBJ2-7
CASRRKGGSYEQYF
TGTGCCAGCAGGAGGAAGGGAGGATCCTACGAGCAGTACTTC
>-|TRBD1|TRBV4-2|TRBJ2-5
CASSPPDRAETQYF
TGTGCCAGCAGCCCCCCGGACAGGGCAGAGACCCAGTACTTC
>-|-|TRBV5-1|TRBJ1-6
CASSRQFVGYNSPLHF
TGCGCCAGCAGCCGACAGTTTGTTGGCTATAATTCACCCCTCCACTTT
>-|-|TRBV7-2|TRBJ1-2
CASSLAEGLHYTF
TGTGCCAGCAGCTTAGCGGAGGGGCTTCACTACACCTTC
>-|-|TRBV5-1|TRBJ1-1
CASSLMGGSTEAFF
TGCGCCAGCAGCTTGATGGGCGGGAGCACTGAAGCTTTCTTT
>-|-|TRBV5-1|TRBJ1-3
CASSLDGILTGNTIYF
TGCGCCAGCAGCTTGGACGGGATCCTAACTGGAAACACCATATATTTT
>-|TRBD2|TRBV5-5|TRBJ2-4
CASSLLTSGAKNIQYF
TGTGCCAGCAGCCTTCTTACTAGCGGAGCCAAAAACATTCAGTACTTC
>once|-|TRBV30|TRBJ1-2
CAWSVAHNYGYTF
TGTGCCTGGAGTGTGGCCCATAACTATGGCTACACCTTC
>-|-|TRBV9|TRBJ2-7
CASSVDQGSGHEQYF
TGTGCCAGCAGCGTAGATCAGGGATCTGGCCACGAGCAGTACTTC
>-|-|TRBV29-1|TRBJ1-1
CSARQANTEAFF
TGCAGCGCGCGACAGGCCAACACTGAAGCTTTCTTT
>-|TRBD1|TRBV2|TRBJ1-1
CASSMDRGRRGTEAFF
TGTGCCAGCAGTATGGACAGGGGACGGAGGGGTACTGAAGCTTTCTTT
>-|TRBD2|TRBV6-2/TRBV6-3|TRBJ2-2
CASSYSSGRNTGELFF
TGTGCCAGCAGTTACTCTAGCGGGAGAAACACCGGGGAGCTGTTTTTT
>-|TRBD1|TRBV2|TRBJ1-5
CASSTDRGHQPQHF
TGTGCCAGCAGTACAGACAGGGGCCATCAGCCCCAGCATTTT
>-|-|TRBV6-2/TRBV6-3|TRBJ1-2
CASSSQGYGYTF
TGTGCCAGCAGTTCACAGGGTTATGGCTACACCTTC